This is a list of T cell receptor beta chains from one sample in a study of cytomegalovirus exposure and HLA in healthy donors. Assay: immunoSEQ multiplex PCR; the TCRdb copy retains only in-frame clones and omits some. The sample has approximately 160,000 clones; about 89% are singletons. The sample consisted of PBMCs. The receptors stem from a woman under 30 in good health and CMV-seropositive. CDR3s include the opening cysteine and the closing phenylalanine or tryptophan. The order of the fields is clone size, D gene, J gene, V gene, CDR3 DNA, CDR3 protein. The D gene is left open where the match is weak. Clone size is given for some rows only: seen once, a few or many times, or a class if the clone is expanded.

. | . | TRBJ2-7 | TRBV30 | TGTGCCTGGAGTGCGGAGGGTCTTAGCTCCTACGAGCAGTACTTC | CAWSAEGLSSYEQYF
once | . | TRBJ2-3 | TRBV5-4 | TGTGCCAGCAGCTCCTGGGGCTCAGATACGCAGTATTTT | CASSSWGSDTQYF
. | TRBD2 | TRBJ2-7 | TRBV6-1 | TGTGCCAGCAGTGACCCCCACGGACTAGCGGGAGGCCCCCCCTTCTACGAGCAGTACTTC | CASSDPHGLAGGPPFYEQYF
. | TRBD2 | TRBJ2-7 | TRBV5-5 | TGTGCCAGCAGCCCCTCCCGGGGGGTCCACGAGCAGTACTTC | CASSPSRGVHEQYF
. | TRBD2 | TRBJ2-7 | TRBV6-6 | TGTGCCAGCAGGACACCGGGACTAGTCTCCTACGAGCAGTACTTC | CASRTPGLVSYEQYF
. | TRBD2 | TRBJ2-2 | TRBV7-2 | TGTGCCAGCAGCTTAGACGGGGGGGCCGCCACCGGGGAGCTGTTTTTT | CASSLDGGAATGELFF
. | TRBD2 | TRBJ2-1 | TRBV18 | TGTGCCAGCTCACCAACCCAGCGGGAATACAATGAGCAGTTCTTC | CASSPTQREYNEQFF
. | TRBD2 | TRBJ2-5 | TRBV2 | TGTGCCAGCAGTCCTAGCGGCGGAGAGACCCAGTACTTC | CASSPSGGETQYF
. | TRBD1 | TRBJ1-3 | TRBV6-5 | TGTGCCAGCAGTTCGGGACAGCTCTCTGGAAACACCATATATTTT | CASSSGQLSGNTIYF
. | TRBD2 | TRBJ2-4 | TRBV11-2 | TGTGCCAGCAGGAACGGGGGGGCCAAAAACATTCAGTACTTC | CASRNGGAKNIQYF
few | TRBD1 | TRBJ2-7 | TRBV18 | TGTGCCAGCTCACCCCAGACAGGGAACGAGCAGTACTTC | CASSPQTGNEQYF
. | . | TRBJ2-2 | TRBV6-5 | TGTGCCAGCAGTTACTCCTCGACCGGGGAGCTGTTTTTT | CASSYSSTGELFF
. | TRBD1 | TRBJ2-7 | TRBV5-1 | TGCGCCAGCAGCTCCCGGGACAGTCTCCCCGAGCAGTACTTC | CASSSRDSLPEQYF
. | TRBD1 | TRBJ1-1 | TRBV5-1 | TGCGCCAGCGCCGGGGGGCCGAGGACAGGGACTGAAGCTTTCTTT | CASAGGPRTGTEAFF
once | TRBD2 | TRBJ2-1 | TRBV5-4 | TGTGCCAGCAGCGTCGGACTAGCCAACAATGAGCAGTTCTTC | CASSVGLANNEQFF
. | TRBD1 | TRBJ2-2 | TRBV2 | TGTGCCAGCAGTGTCTTGTCAGGGGGATGGACCGGGGAGCTGTTTTTT | CASSVLSGGWTGELFF
. | . | TRBJ1-1 | TRBV7-9 | TGTGCCAGCAGCTTAACACAGTTGAACACTGAAGCTTTCTTT | CASSLTQLNTEAFF
. | TRBD1 | TRBJ1-5 | TRBV2 | TGTGCCAGCAGTGGGGACAGGGGTATCTTTTACAATCAGCCCCAGCATTTT | CASSGDRGIFYNQPQHF
. | TRBD2 | TRBJ2-6 | TRBV5-1 | TGCGCCAGCAGCTTTAACGGGAGGAGCTCTGGGGCCAACGTCCTGACTTTC | CASSFNGRSSGANVLTF
. | TRBD1 | TRBJ1-1 | TRBV28 | TGTGCCATCCAGGACAGGGGGACTTACACTGAAGCTTTCTTT | CAIQDRGTYTEAFF
. | . | TRBJ2-2 | TRBV6-5 | TGTGCCAGCAGTTACTCGCGGACCGGGGAGCTGTTTTTT | CASSYSRTGELFF
. | . | TRBJ1-6 | TRBV18 | TGTGCCAGCTCACCACTACCCCAGCGGGGGTCCTATAATTCACCCCTCCACTTT | CASSPLPQRGSYNSPLHF
. | . | TRBJ2-1 | TRBV10-2 | TGCGCCAGCAGTGGGTTCTTTAACTCAGAGCAGTTCTTC | CASSGFFNSEQFF
. | . | TRBJ1-1 | TRBV30 | TGTGCCTGGACTGCAGGATTTCCCACTGAAGCTTTCTTT | CAWTAGFPTEAFF
. | TRBD1 | TRBJ1-3 | TRBV15 | TGTGCCACCAGCTGGACAGGGGCAAACATATATTTT | CATSWTGANIYF
. | . | TRBJ1-2 | TRBV30 | TGTGCCTGGAGTGGAGGCGGCGATGGCTACACCTTC | CAWSGGGDGYTF
. | . | TRBJ2-7 | TRBV27 | TGTGCCAGCAGTTCTATCGGGGTCCACGAGCAGTACTTC | CASSSIGVHEQYF
. | TRBD1 | TRBJ2-7 | TRBV27 | TGTGCCAGCAGTTTATCGGGGGGACAGGGGGCCTACGAGCAGTACTTC | CASSLSGGQGAYEQYF
. | TRBD2 | TRBJ2-7 | TRBV7-9 | TGTGCCAGCAGCCCAGCCCCTTGGCGGGGGTTGTACGAGCAGTACTTC | CASSPAPWRGLYEQYF
. | . | TRBJ2-4 | TRBV18 | TGTGCCAGCTCACCACTGACAGCTCTAGCCAAAAACATTCAGTACTTC | CASSPLTALAKNIQYF
. | TRBD1 | TRBJ2-4 | TRBV27 | TGTGCCAGCAGTTCATTTGGGGGACAGGGCAAAAACATTCAGTACTTC | CASSSFGGQGKNIQYF
. | . | TRBJ1-2 | TRBV7-6 | TGTGCCAGCAGCTTACTCTCAGGACAGAAGCCTTACACCTTC | CASSLLSGQKPYTF
. | TRBD1 | TRBJ1-5 | TRBV7-2 | TGTGCCAGCAGCGCTGAGTTCCCGGGACAGGGGATCAGCAATCAGCCCCAGCATTTT | CASSAEFPGQGISNQPQHF
. | TRBD2 | TRBJ2-5 | TRBV7-7 | TGTGCCAGCAGCTTGGGACTAGCGGGAGAGGAACAAGAGACCCAGTACTTC | CASSLGLAGEEQETQYF
. | . | TRBJ1-1 | TRBV9 | TGTGCCAGCAGCTTCGGGGGGGTCGCTGAAGCTTTCTTT | CASSFGGVAEAFF
. | . | TRBJ1-5 | TRBV6-5 | TGTGCCAGCAGTTTCGACGGAGGGGCCAATCAGCCCCAGCATTTT | CASSFDGGANQPQHF
. | . | TRBJ1-2 | TRBV19 | TGTGCCAGTACCGTAGCAGACGGTGCGAACTATGGCTACACCTTC | CASTVADGANYGYTF
. | . | TRBJ2-1 | TRBV19 | TGTGCCAGTAGTGCGTATTCGTACAATGAGCAGTTCTTC | CASSAYSYNEQFF
. | TRBD2 | TRBJ2-3 | TRBV11-3 | TGTGCCAGCAGCGGCGAGCGGGGGTCGACAGATACGCAGTATTTT | CASSGERGSTDTQYF
. | TRBD1 | TRBJ2-7 | TRBV5-1 | TGCGCCAGCAGTTTTAACCCGGGACAGGGGATTTACTACGAGCAGTACTTC | CASSFNPGQGIYYEQYF
. | TRBD2 | TRBJ2-1 | TRBV4-1 | TGCGCCAGCAGCCCTGTTTTTGGGCTAGCGGGGTACAATGAGCAGTTCTTC | CASSPVFGLAGYNEQFF
. | TRBD2 | TRBJ2-1 | TRBV10-3 | TGTGCCATCAAGGGACTACCCTACAATGAGCAGTTCTTC | CAIKGLPYNEQFF
once | TRBD1 | TRBJ2-7 | TRBV28 | TGTGCCAGCAGTCCCAATGACAGGGTGGAGTACGAGCAGTACTTC | CASSPNDRVEYEQYF
. | TRBD1 | TRBJ2-5 | TRBV10-1 | TGCGCCAGCAGTGAAGGCCGGACAGGCGGACAGACCCAGTACTTC | CASSEGRTGGQTQYF
. | TRBD1 | TRBJ1-3 | TRBV10-2 | TGCGCCAGCAGTGAGGGACAGGTCTCCTCTGGAAACACCATATATTTT | CASSEGQVSSGNTIYF
. | TRBD2 | TRBJ2-1 | TRBV27 | TGTGCCAGCAGTTTATCTAGCGGGAGTCCAAATGAGCAGTTCTTC | CASSLSSGSPNEQFF
. | TRBD1 | TRBJ1-1 | TRBV27 | TGTGCCAGCAGTCCATTTCAAAGGGGGCTAGGGTCTGAAGCTTTCTTT | CASSPFQRGLGSEAFF
. | . | TRBJ2-7 | TRBV27 | TGTGCCAGCAGTTTGACAGCTTCCTACGAGCAGTACTTC | CASSLTASYEQYF
. | TRBD1 | TRBJ2-1 | TRBV7-6 | TGTGCCAGCAGCTTTCGACAGGGGAATGAGCAGTTCTTC | CASSFRQGNEQFF
. | . | TRBJ1-2 | TRBV9 | TGTGCCAGCAGCTCGACAGGCTATGGCTACACCTTC | CASSSTGYGYTF
. | TRBD1 | TRBJ1-1 | TRBV5-1 | TGCGCCAGCAGAAGTCAGGGGGCGCCTAACACTGAAGCTTTCTTT | CASRSQGAPNTEAFF
. | TRBD2 | TRBJ2-5 | TRBV9 | TGTGCCAGCAGCCCCAGCGGGGCGGAGTGGGAGACCCAGTACTTC | CASSPSGAEWETQYF
. | . | TRBJ2-7 | TRBV28 | TGTGCCAGCAGCCCGCCTGGCGGTCCCTCCGAGCAGTACTTC | CASSPPGGPSEQYF
. | TRBD1 | TRBJ1-3 | TRBV7-2 | TGTGCCAGTTCGACAGGGATAGGAAACACCATATATTTT | CASSTGIGNTIYF